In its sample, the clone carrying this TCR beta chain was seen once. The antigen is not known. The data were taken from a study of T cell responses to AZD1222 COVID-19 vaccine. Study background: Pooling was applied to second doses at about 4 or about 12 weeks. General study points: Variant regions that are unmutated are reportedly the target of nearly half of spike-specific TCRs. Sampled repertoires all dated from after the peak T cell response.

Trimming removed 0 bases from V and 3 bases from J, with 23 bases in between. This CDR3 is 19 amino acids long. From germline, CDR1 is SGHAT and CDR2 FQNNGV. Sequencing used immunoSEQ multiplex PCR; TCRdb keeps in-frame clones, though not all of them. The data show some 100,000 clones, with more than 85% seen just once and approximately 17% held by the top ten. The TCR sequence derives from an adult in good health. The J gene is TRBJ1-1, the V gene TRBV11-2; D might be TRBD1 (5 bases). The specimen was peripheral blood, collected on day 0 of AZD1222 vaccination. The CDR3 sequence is CASSLEVGAVIVGDTEAFF. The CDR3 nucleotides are TGTGCCAGCAGCTTAGAAGTTGGGGCAGTCATAGTGGGGGACACTGAAGCTTTCTTT.